Listed below are T cell receptor beta chains from one sample, sequenced in a study of B cell selection in AIRE deficiency. Repertoires were generated with immunoSEQ multiplex PCR, while TCRdb's copy carries only in-frame clones and drops some. The sample shows about 25,000 clones, roughly 95% of them seen only once. The sequencing input was CD4+CD127+ conventional T cells sorted from PBMCs. The receptors here all came from a human donor in good health. The CDR3 runs from the conserved cysteine through the conserved F or W. Each record gives: D gene, V gene, J gene, clone size, CDR3 protein, CDR3 DNA. The D gene is left open where the match is weak. Clone size appears in some rows only: once, few, many, or a class for an expanded clone.

.	TRBV4-2	TRBJ2-1	.	CASSQGAGDLNEQFF	TGTGCCAGCAGCCAAGGTGCAGGGGATCTCAATGAGCAGTTCTTC
TRBD2	TRBV27	TRBJ2-1	.	CASLTSGNDEQFF	TGTGCCAGTCTAACTAGCGGGAACGATGAGCAGTTCTTC
TRBD1	TRBV11-2	TRBJ2-7	.	CASSLRQGDYEQYF	TGTGCCAGCAGCCTCCGACAGGGGGACTACGAGCAGTACTTC
TRBD1	TRBV5-1	TRBJ2-3	.	CASSFGQGADTQYF	TGCGCCAGCAGCTTTGGACAGGGGGCAGATACGCAGTATTTT
TRBD1	TRBV5-1	TRBJ2-1	once	CASSPGQGAYNEQFF	TGCGCCAGCAGCCCCGGACAGGGCGCCTACAATGAGCAGTTCTTC
.	TRBV5-4	TRBJ1-6	.	CASSQDWGKASPLHF	TGTGCCAGCAGCCAAGATTGGGGGAAAGCTTCACCCCTCCACTTT
TRBD1	TRBV6-4	TRBJ1-1	.	CASRGQGLNTEAFF	TGTGCCAGCAGGGGACAGGGTCTTAACACTGAAGCTTTCTTT
TRBD1	TRBV7-2	TRBJ2-7	.	CASRMTGDYEQYF	TGTGCCAGCAGGATGACAGGGGACTACGAGCAGTACTTC
.	TRBV6-1	TRBJ1-1	.	CASSVQVADTEAFF	TGTGCCAGCAGTGTACAGGTTGCCGACACTGAAGCTTTCTTT
.	TRBV7-9	TRBJ2-5	once	CASSLDGRLGETQYF	TGTGCCAGCAGCTTAGACGGCCGCCTTGGGGAGACCCAGTACTTC
.	TRBV6-1	TRBJ2-7	.	CASKETLSVYEQYF	TGTGCCAGCAAGGAGACTCTCTCTGTCTACGAGCAGTACTTC
.	TRBV6-1	TRBJ1-2	.	CASSGDEVSYTF	TGTGCCAGCAGTGGAGACGAGGTCAGCTACACCTTC
.	TRBV10-3	TRBJ1-2	.	CAISESARGTYGYTF	TGTGCCATCAGTGAGTCGGCCAGGGGAACCTATGGCTACACCTTC
.	TRBV4-1	TRBJ2-6	.	CASSQDFDLSGANVLTF	TGCGCCAGCAGCCAAGATTTTGATCTCTCTGGGGCCAACGTCCTGACTTTC
.	TRBV6-6	TRBJ2-1	.	CASSYSRAEQFF	TGTGCCAGCAGTTACAGCAGAGCCGAGCAGTTCTTC
.	TRBV5-1	TRBJ2-1	.	CASSLPDRDPYNEQFF	TGCGCCAGCAGCTTACCAGATAGGGACCCCTACAATGAGCAGTTCTTC
TRBD2	TRBV11-3	TRBJ2-3	.	CASSLGLAGGPDTQYF	TGTGCCAGCAGCTTAGGACTAGCGGGGGGGCCGGATACGCAGTATTTT
.	TRBV5-6	TRBJ2-3	.	CASSLVQITDTQYF	TGTGCCAGCAGCTTAGTACAGATCACAGATACGCAGTATTTT
.	TRBV4-2	TRBJ1-1	.	CASSRGLGNTEAFF	TGTGCCAGCAGTCGGGGGTTAGGGAACACTGAAGCTTTCTTT
TRBD1	TRBV7-9	TRBJ1-2	.	CASRSPRQGVYGYTF	TGTGCCAGCAGGTCCCCGCGACAGGGGGTCTATGGCTACACCTTC
.	TRBV7-2	TRBJ2-1	.	CASSFDRANEQFF	TGTGCCAGCAGCTTCGACAGAGCCAATGAGCAGTTCTTC
.	TRBV5-1	TRBJ2-3	.	CASSLGGTDTQYF	TGCGCCAGCAGCTTGGGCGGCACAGATACGCAGTATTTT
.	TRBV5-6	TRBJ1-1	.	CASSGGTSNTEAFF	TGTGCCAGCAGCGGAGGGACTTCGAACACTGAAGCTTTCTTT
.	TRBV25-1	TRBJ2-3	.	CASSEYDETDTQYF	TGTGCCAGCAGTGAATATGACGAGACAGATACGCAGTATTTT
.	TRBV30	TRBJ1-4	.	CAWNQGPYEKLFF	TGTGCCTGGAATCAGGGGCCTTATGAAAAACTGTTTTTT
.	TRBV6-1	TRBJ1-3	.	CASSTTASSGNTIYF	TGTGCCAGCAGTACTACAGCGTCCTCTGGAAACACCATATATTTT
.	TRBV28	TRBJ1-2	.	CASVLEGGGYTF	TGTGCCAGCGTCCTAGAGGGGGGAGGCTACACCTTC